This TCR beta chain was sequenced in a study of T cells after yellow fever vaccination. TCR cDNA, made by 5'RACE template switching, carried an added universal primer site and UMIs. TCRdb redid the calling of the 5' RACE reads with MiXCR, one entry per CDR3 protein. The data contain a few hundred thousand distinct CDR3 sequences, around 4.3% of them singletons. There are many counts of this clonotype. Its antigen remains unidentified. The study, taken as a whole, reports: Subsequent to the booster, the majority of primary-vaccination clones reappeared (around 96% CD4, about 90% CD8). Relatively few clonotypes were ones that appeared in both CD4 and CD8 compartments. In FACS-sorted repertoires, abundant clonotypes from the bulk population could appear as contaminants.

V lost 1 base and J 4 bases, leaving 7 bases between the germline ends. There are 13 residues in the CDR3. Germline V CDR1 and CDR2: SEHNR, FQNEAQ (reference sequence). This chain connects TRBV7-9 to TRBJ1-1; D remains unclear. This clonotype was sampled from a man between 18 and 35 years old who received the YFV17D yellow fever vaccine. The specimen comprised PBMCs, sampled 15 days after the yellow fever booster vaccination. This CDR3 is CASSLEGPTEAFF. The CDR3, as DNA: TGTGCCAGCAGCTTAGAGGGTCCCACTGAAGCTTTCTTT.